This TCR beta chain came from a study of human T cells and chemical hapten exposure. Study-wide background: Small pooled library volume differences mainly caused per-sample TCR yield variation. Findings and limits, study-wide: Compared to controls, expanded TCRs made significantly more large clusters of similar CDR3s.

Time point denoted: patch test 1, 2 weeks after DPC sensitization. Treatment: therapeutic diphenylcyclopropenone sensitization with weekly scalp DPC. Every donor had alopecia and was 18 to 70 years old; all were suitable for DPC. One entry per CDR3 protein results from TCRdb running MiXCR on the RACE reads. The sample shows around 76,000 distinct CDR3 sequences, approximately 10% of them seen only once. In the case of this clonotype: The target antigen is unknown.

The sequence was obtained from a woman aged 60 to 75 with alopecia areata. Some clones in this sample may be carry-over from other donors' samples. The source was whole blood, collected in connection with sensitization to the hapten diphenylcyclopropenone (DPC).

In DNA form, the CDR3 reads TGCAGTGCTAGAGCTGGGGCGACCGAGCAGTACTTC. This sequence encodes CSARAGATEQYF. The J gene is TRBJ2-7, the V gene TRBV20-1, with TRBD1 as a possible D gene (5 bases). The CDR3 is 12 residues long. In germline, CDR1 is DFQATT, CDR2 SNEGSKA (reference sequence). Trimming pared 1 base from V and 6 bases from J, leaving 10 bases between.